This T cell receptor beta chain was retrieved from a study of CD8 T cells in Susac syndrome. Healthy donors were controls matched for age and sex. The authors negatively isolated CD8+ and CD4+ T cells and FACS-enriched TEMRA cells. V lost 2 bases and J lost 9, with 10 bases in between. This CDR3 contains 11 residues. Germline V gives CDR1 SQVTM, CDR2 ANQGSEA. RNA was extracted with the RNeasy kit, and a quantity of roughly 0.5 to 1 ug was reverse transcribed using random hexamers. TCRdb processed the immunoSEQ multiplex PCR reads anew with MiXCR; each CDR3 protein has one entry. The profile shows about 210,000 distinct CDR3 sequences, 93% of them singletons.

This clonotype originated in a human donor in good health. The J gene is TRBJ1-2, the V gene TRBV29-1; D ambiguous. The specimen sequenced was CD4+ T cells from PBMCs. The CDR3 loop reads CSVERDIRYTF. For the CDR3, the DNA is TGCAGCGTTGAAAGGGATATCCGCTACACCTTC.